This entry features one TCR beta chain sequence. What it binds is unknown. Treatment in this sample: around 19 received Ad26.COV2.S at low or high dose, single or two shots; about five received placebo; per-sample allocation not given. Specimens were obtained on day 63 following the first vaccine or placebo injection. Donation came from an adult in Boston who was aged 18-55 years. The CDR3 sequence is 12 residues long. Germline CDR1 is MNHEY and CDR2 is SVGEGT. With 5 bases removed from V and 17 bases from J, the gap between germline ends came to 16 bases. The sample is drawn from a study of Ad26.COV2.S vaccination and SARS-CoV-2 variants. Study overall: Intramuscular Ad26.COV2.S doses were given once or twice, 56 days apart.

Profiled with immunoSEQ multiplex PCR; TCRdb holds only in-frame clones, not every one. This table has fewer than 900,000 clones, approximately 88% appearing once. Study-wide results and caveats: Possible underestimation of total T cell responses by the TCR breadth and depth analyses was noted.

The specimen was peripheral blood, collected in a trial of Ad26.COV2.S vaccine versus placebo. The receptor was derived from a person between 18 and 60 years old who received the Ad26.COV2.S COVID-19 vaccine or a placebo. The gene calls are TRBV6-2 or TRBV6-3 and TRBJ1-6; D not resolved. The CDR3 region has the DNA TGTGCCAGCAGTACGATAGACGGTAGAATCCACTTT. Its translation: CASSTIDGRIHF.